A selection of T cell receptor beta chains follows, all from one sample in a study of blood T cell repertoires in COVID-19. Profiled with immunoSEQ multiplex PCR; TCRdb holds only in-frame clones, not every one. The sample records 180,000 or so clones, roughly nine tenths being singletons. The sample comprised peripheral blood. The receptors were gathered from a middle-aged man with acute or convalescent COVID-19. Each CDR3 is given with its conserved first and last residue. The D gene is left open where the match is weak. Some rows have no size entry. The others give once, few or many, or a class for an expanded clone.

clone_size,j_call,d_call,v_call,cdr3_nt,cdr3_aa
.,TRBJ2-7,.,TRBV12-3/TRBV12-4,TGTGCCAGCAGCACCGGGGTCTGGCACGAGCAGTACTTC,CASSTGVWHEQYF
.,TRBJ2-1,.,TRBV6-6,TGTGCCAGCAGTTATGGAGATGAGCAGTTCTTC,CASSYGDEQFF
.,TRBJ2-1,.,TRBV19,TGTGCCAGTAGTATAGATCGAGTACGCGATGAGCAGTTCTTC,CASSIDRVRDEQFF
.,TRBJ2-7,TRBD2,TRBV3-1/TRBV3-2,TGTGCCAGCAGCCCTCTCAGGACGGAAGCCGGGGGGGAGCAGTACTTC,CASSPLRTEAGGEQYF
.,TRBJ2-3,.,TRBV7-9,TGTGCCAGCACGGGCGGGGGCTATGAAACTAGCACAGATACGCAGTATTTT,CASTGGGYETSTDTQYF
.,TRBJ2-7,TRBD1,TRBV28,TGTGCCAGCAGGGGACAGGGCCGGTCCTACGAGCAGTACTTC,CASRGQGRSYEQYF
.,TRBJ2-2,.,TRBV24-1,TGTGCCACCAGTGCGCCCCAACTGCAGGGTGCCGGGGAGCTGTTTTTT,CATSAPQLQGAGELFF
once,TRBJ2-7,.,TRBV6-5,TGTGCCAGCAGTTACAAGAGACGCGGCGAGCAGTACTTC,CASSYKRRGEQYF
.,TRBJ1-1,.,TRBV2,TGTGCCAGCATGCAAAAGATGGGGGGGGGCACTGAAGCTTTCTTT,CASMQKMGGGTEAFF
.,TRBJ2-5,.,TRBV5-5,TGTGCCAGCAGCCAACTAGAGACCCAGTACTTC,CASSQLETQYF
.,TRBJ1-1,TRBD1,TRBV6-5,TGTGCCAGCAGGCTCACAGGGGTGAACACTGAAGCTTTCTTT,CASRLTGVNTEAFF
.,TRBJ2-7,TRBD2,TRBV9,TGTGCCAGCAGCCCCCTAACGGGGGGGCTGGGCGGGGAGCAGTACTTC,CASSPLTGGLGGEQYF
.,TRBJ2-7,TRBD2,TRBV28,TGTGCCAGCCAAAGCATAGCGGGCCCCAGTGACGAGCAGTACTTC,CASQSIAGPSDEQYF
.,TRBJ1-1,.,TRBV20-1,TGCAGTGCTCGGTATGCTTTCTTT,CSARYAFF
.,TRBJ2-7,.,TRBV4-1,TGCGCCAGCAGCCAAGTGCCGACAGTACTTAGCTACGAGCAGTACTTC,CASSQVPTVLSYEQYF
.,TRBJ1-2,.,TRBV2,TGTGCCAGCAGTGAAGTACTCTATGGCTACACCTTC,CASSEVLYGYTF
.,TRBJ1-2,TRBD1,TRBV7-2,TGTGCCAGCAGCCGGACAGGGCGCTTTCTTAACACCTTC,CASSRTGRFLNTF
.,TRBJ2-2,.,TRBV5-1,TGCGCCAGCAGCTTGGGCCTAAAGGGAGGTACCGGGGAGCTGTTTTTT,CASSLGLKGGTGELFF
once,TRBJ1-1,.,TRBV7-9,TGTGCCAGCAGCTTCGATTTGGGGGCTTACACTGAAGCTTTCTTT,CASSFDLGAYTEAFF
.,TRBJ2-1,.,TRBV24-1,TGTGCCACCGGCCAGGAAGGCTGGCAGTTCTTC,CATGQEGWQFF
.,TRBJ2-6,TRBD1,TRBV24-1,TGTGCCACCAGTGTCCCCCAGTGGCACAGGGGATTGGATTTTCCCGGGTTTGGGGCCAACGTCCTGACTTTC,CATSVPQWHRGLDFPGFGANVLTF
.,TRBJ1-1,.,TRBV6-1,TGTGCCAGCAGTGAAGCTAGGGCGCGGGGGACTGAAGCTTTCTTT,CASSEARARGTEAFF
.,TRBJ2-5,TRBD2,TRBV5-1,TGCGCCAGCAGCCCCGGACTAGCGGGGGGGGAGACCCAGTACTTC,CASSPGLAGGETQYF
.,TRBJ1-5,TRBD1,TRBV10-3,TGTGCCATCAGTGAGTCGGACAGGGGGGGGCCCCAGCATTTT,CAISESDRGGPQHF
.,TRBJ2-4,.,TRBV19,TGTGCCAGTAGTACCGTACAAACAGGGCCCCAAAACATTCAGTACTTC,CASSTVQTGPQNIQYF
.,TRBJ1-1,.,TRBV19,TGTGCCAGTATTAGGCGGGAAATGAACACTGAAGCTTTCTTT,CASIRREMNTEAFF
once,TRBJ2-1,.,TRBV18,TGTGCCAGCTCACCACTAAATGAGCAGTTCTTC,CASSPLNEQFF
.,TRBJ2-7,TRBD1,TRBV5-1,TGCGCCAGCAGCCGTTACCGGGACAGGGCGGGATACGAGCAGTACTTC,CASSRYRDRAGYEQYF
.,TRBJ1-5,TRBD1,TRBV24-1,TGTGCCACCAGTGAGGCTACAGGGGGAAATCAGCCCCAGCATTTT,CATSEATGGNQPQHF
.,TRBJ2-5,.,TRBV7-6,TGTGCCAGCAGCTCCCGAGAGACCCAGTACTTC,CASSSRETQYF
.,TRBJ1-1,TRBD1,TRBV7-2,TGTGCCAGCAGCTTAGCGCTGAGGAACAGGGGGAACACTGAAGCTTTCTTT,CASSLALRNRGNTEAFF
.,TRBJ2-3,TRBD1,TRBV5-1,TGCGCCAGCAGCTGGGACAGGGCGGGCGATACGCAGTATTTT,CASSWDRAGDTQYF
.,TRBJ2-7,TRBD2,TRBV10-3,TGTGCCATCAGCCCAGTAGCGGGCACCTACGAGCAGTACTTC,CAISPVAGTYEQYF
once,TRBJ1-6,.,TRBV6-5,TGTGCCAGCTCGGCGGGGAATTCACCCCTCCACTTT,CASSAGNSPLHF
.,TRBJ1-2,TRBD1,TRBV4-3,TGCGCCAGCAGCCAGACCGGGACAGGGGTCTATGGCTACACCTTC,CASSQTGTGVYGYTF
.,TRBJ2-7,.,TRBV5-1,TGCGCCAGCAGCCGACCTGAGGAAGAGCAGTACTTC,CASSRPEEEQYF
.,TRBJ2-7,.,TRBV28,TGTGCCAGCGGGAAGATGGGCGGGCGGGGCTACGAGCAGTACTTC,CASGKMGGRGYEQYF
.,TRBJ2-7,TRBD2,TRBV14,TGTGCCAGCAGCCTTACTAGCGGGGGGCGCCTGAGGGAGCAGTACTTC,CASSLTSGGRLREQYF
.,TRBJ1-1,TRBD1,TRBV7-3,TGTGCCAGCAGGCACCCTAGGGGGACAGGGAACACTGAAGCTTTCTTT,CASRHPRGTGNTEAFF
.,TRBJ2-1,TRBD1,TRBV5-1,TGCGCCAGCAGCTTGGATGGGACAGATTACAATGAGCAGTTCTTC,CASSLDGTDYNEQFF
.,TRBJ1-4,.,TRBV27,TGTGCCAGCAAACCCCTAGTTGCAACTAATGAAAAACTGTTTTTT,CASKPLVATNEKLFF
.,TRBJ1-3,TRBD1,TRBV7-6,TGTGCCAGCAGTATGCTTCAGGGGGCAAGTGGAAACACCATATATTTT,CASSMLQGASGNTIYF
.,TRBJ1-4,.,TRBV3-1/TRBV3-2,TGTGCCAGCAGCCGCACAGGAGTTGGGGAAAAACTGTTTTTT,CASSRTGVGEKLFF
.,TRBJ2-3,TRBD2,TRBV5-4,TGTGCCAGCAGCCCTGCCCAGCTAGCGGGGGGAGATACGCAGTATTTT,CASSPAQLAGGDTQYF
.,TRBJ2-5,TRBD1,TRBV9,TGTGCCAGCAGCGTATCGGGACAGTACCAAGAGACCCAGTACTTC,CASSVSGQYQETQYF
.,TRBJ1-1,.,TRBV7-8,TGTGCCAGCAGACCCGGGGAGAGAGGGGAAGCTTTCTTT,CASRPGERGEAFF
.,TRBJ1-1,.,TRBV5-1,TGCGCCAGCAGCCCTACGAGGGCAGGGGACATGAACACTGAAGCTTTCTTT,CASSPTRAGDMNTEAFF
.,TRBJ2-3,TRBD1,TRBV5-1,TGCGCCAGCAGCCTGGGAAGGACAGGGATTACAGATACGCAGTATTTT,CASSLGRTGITDTQYF
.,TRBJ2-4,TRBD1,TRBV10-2,TGCGCCAGCAGCACCGGGACAGGGCCTTACATTCAGTACTTC,CASSTGTGPYIQYF
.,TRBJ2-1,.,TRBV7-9,TGTGCCAGCAGCCATAACCGAGGTCAGTTCTTC,CASSHNRGQFF
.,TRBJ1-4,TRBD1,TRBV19,TGTGCCAGTAGTATAGTGGGACAGGGACGGCGAGATGAAAAACTGTTTTTT,CASSIVGQGRRDEKLFF
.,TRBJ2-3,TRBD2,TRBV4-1,TGCGCCAGCAGCCAAGATCGGGGGGGGCTCAGCACAGATACGCAGTATTTT,CASSQDRGGLSTDTQYF
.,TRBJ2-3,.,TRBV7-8,TGTGCCAGCAGCGGCAATACCACAGATACGCAGTATTTT,CASSGNTTDTQYF
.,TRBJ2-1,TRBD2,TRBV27,TGTGCCAGCAGTTTATGGTCCAGCGGGGGGGATCTTTCTAGCTCCTACAATGAGCAGTTCTTC,CASSLWSSGGDLSSSYNEQFF
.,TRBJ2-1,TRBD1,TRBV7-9,TGTGCCAGCAGCTCGAACAGGGGGCGAGGCAATGAGCAGTTCTTC,CASSSNRGRGNEQFF
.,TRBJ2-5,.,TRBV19,TGTGCCAGTAGTATAGACTTACAAGAGACCCAGTACTTC,CASSIDLQETQYF